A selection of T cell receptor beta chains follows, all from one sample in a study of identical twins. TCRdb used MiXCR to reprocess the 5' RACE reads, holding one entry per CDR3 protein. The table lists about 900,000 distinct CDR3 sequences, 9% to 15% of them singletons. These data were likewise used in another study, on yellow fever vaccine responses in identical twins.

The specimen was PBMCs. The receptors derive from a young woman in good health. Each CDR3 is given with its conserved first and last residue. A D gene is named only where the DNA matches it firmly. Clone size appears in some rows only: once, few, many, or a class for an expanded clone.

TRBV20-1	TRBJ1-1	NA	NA	CSPNTEAFF	TGCAGTCCGAACACTGAAGCTTTCTTT
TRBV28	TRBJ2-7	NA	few	CASSGTTFSYEQYF	TGTGCCAGCAGCGGGACAACCTTTTCCTACGAGCAGTACTTC
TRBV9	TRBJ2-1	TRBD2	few	CASTPPGGNYNEQFF	TGTGCCAGCACTCCTCCGGGAGGCAACTACAATGAGCAGTTCTTC
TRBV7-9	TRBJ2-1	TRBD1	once	CASSAPGQGTFF	TGTGCCAGCAGCGCACCGGGACAGGGGACCTTCTTC
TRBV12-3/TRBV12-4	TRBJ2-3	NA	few	CASSQWGLDLGTDTQYF	TGTGCCAGCAGCCAGTGGGGACTCGACCTAGGCACAGATACGCAGTATTTT
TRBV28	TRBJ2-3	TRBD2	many	CASSALAGGPGTDTQYF	TGTGCCAGCAGTGCCCTAGCGGGGGGGCCGGGCACAGATACGCAGTATTTT
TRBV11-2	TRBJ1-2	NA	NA	CASSSPSQGRVGYTF	TGTGCCAGCAGCTCTCCGAGCCAGGGGCGGGTTGGCTACACCTTC
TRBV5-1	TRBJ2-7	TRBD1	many	CASSITGGIQDEQYF	TGCGCCAGCAGCATCACAGGGGGGATTCAGGACGAGCAGTACTTC
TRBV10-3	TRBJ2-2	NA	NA	CAIPGQMNTGELFF	TGTGCCATACCGGGACAAATGAACACCGGGGAGCTGTTTTTT
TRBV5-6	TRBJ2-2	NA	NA	CASRRTGTENTGELFF	TGTGCCAGCAGACGAACCGGGACCGAGAACACCGGGGAGCTGTTTTTT
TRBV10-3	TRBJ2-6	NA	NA	CAISDRAGANVLTF	TGTGCCATCAGTGACAGGGCTGGGGCCAACGTCCTGACTTTC
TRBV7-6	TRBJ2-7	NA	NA	CASSLAGSRTYEQYF	TGTGCCAGCAGCTTAGCGGGCAGCCGCACCTACGAGCAGTACTTC
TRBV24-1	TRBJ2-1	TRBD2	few	CATSDIRDSIAGDYNEQFF	TGTGCCACCAGTGATATCCGGGACAGCATAGCGGGAGACTACAATGAGCAGTTCTTC